This entry lists 12 T cell receptor beta chains sequenced from one sample in a study of post-analysis software for immune sequencing data (dated by TCRdb to about 2015). What the work shows at the level of the full study, not this receptor alone: Patients showed significantly higher frequencies than controls for about 5 TRBV segments, among them TRBV5-6, TRBV5-1 and TRBV20-1.

These receptors have no known antigen. Libraries were built with PCR. The data were produced on an Illumina HiSeq 2500. To reduce PCR and sequencing biases, unique molecular identifiers were built into the TCR beta cDNA libraries. Using fastp at Q25 and MiXCR, TCRdb reprocessed the public reads and kept productive beta chains. Under each unique CDR3 protein, matching rows form one entry showing the most common genes and DNA. This sample comprises approximately 690,000 distinct CDR3 sequences, approximately 60% of them detected only once. The leading ten clones occupy about 11% of the sample. Sequenced material: blood. These receptors came from a girl aged 2-9 years with multiple sclerosis.

The CDR3: CASSLGAGTGAYEQYF. The CDR3 DNA sequence: TGTGCCAGCAGTTTAGGGGCCGGGACAGGGGCCTACGAGCAGTACTTC. This rearrangement joins TRBV27 to TRBJ2-7, with 10 bases fitting TRBD1. V gave up 2 bases and J gave up 2 bases; unmatched junction bases: 6. This CDR3 has 16 amino acids. Germline CDR1 and CDR2: MNHEY and SMNVEV (reference sequence).

V is TRBV20-1 and J is TRBJ2-1; possible D gene TRBD2, 5 bases. The V end was cut by 4 bases, the J end by 8 bases, with 18 bases between. The CDR3 covers 14 residues. Germline V lookup: CDR1 DFQATT, CDR2 SNEGSKA (reference sequence). The CDR3 reads CSANLASPSDEQFF. As DNA, the CDR3 is TGCAGTGCTAACTTGGCTAGCCCTTCGGATGAGCAGTTCTTC.

For the CDR3, the DNA is TGTGCCAGCTCACCATCGAAGGGGCAAGAGACCCAGTACTTC. Translating gives CASSPSKGQETQYF. This sequence joins TRBV18 and TRBJ2-5, with a possible D match to TRBD1 (5 bases). V lost 2 bases and J lost 2, with 9 bases in between. Germline V gene sequence: CDR1 KGHSH, CDR2 LQKENI. This CDR3 is built from 14 residues.

The gene calls are TRBV5-1 and TRBJ2-3; 8 bases agree with TRBD1. CDR1 and CDR2 from the germline V gene are SGHRS and YFSETQ. Trimming removed 4 bases from V and 8 bases from J; junction bases left unmatched: 12. This CDR3 region has 15 residues. The CDR3 protein is CASSPQRGQVTTQYF. CDR3 coding DNA: TGCGCCAGCAGCCCCCAGAGGGGACAGGTCACTACGCAGTATTTT.

The chain is built from TRBV12-3 or TRBV12-4 and TRBJ2-1; tentatively, D is TRBD1 or TRBD2 (5 bases each). CDR3 length: 12 residues. Deletions cut 6 bases from V and 10 bases from J, with 13 bases between. CDR3 bases: TGTGCCAGCAGGAACCGGGACGCCGAGCAGTTCTTC. Translation: CASRNRDAEQFF.

The chain couples TRBV4-1 to TRBJ1-1; D is ambiguous. The CDR3 contains 19 residues. V was cut by 4 bases and J by 3 bases, with 27 bases left in between. Germline-derived CDR1 and CDR2 are MGHRA and YSYEKL. In nucleotides, the CDR3 is TGCGCCAGCAGCCCCGGAGGAGGCGGCGTCCAGAAGGAATACACTGAAGCTTTCTTT. Protein sequence: CASSPGGGGVQKEYTEAFF.

The chain uses TRBV29-1 and TRBJ1-1, with D unresolved. The germline V gene has CDR1 SQVTM and CDR2 ANQGSEA. The CDR3 contains 13 residues. Trimming removed 3 bases from V and 1 base from J, with 9 bases in between. In nucleotides, the CDR3 is TGCAGCGTTGATCGTCGGAAGAACACTGAAGCTTTCTTT. Its protein is CSVDRRKNTEAFF.

The chain has TRBV7-2 and TRBJ2-3; 10 bases fit TRBD2. J lost 11 bases, V lost 1 base, and 9 bases had no gene match. Germline V lookup: CDR1 SGHTA, CDR2 FQGNSA. CDR3 length: 15 residues. The CDR3 protein is CASSLGSSGGVVQYF. Here the CDR3 DNA reads TGTGCCAGCAGCTTAGGATCTAGCGGGGGAGTGGTGCAGTATTTT.

J is TRBJ2-3 and V is TRBV4-3, with D possibly being TRBD1 (5 bases). The CDR3 runs to 13 residues. The V gene lost 0 bases and the J gene lost 14 bases, with 15 bases spanning the gap. CDR1 and CDR2 from the germline V gene are LGHNA and YSLEER. The CDR3 sequence: CASSQDGAGRPYF. In nucleotides, the CDR3 is TGCGCCAGCAGCCAAGATGGGGCAGGCCGCCCGTATTTT.

The J gene is TRBJ2-1, the V gene TRBV7-8; D unresolved. Germline CDR1 and CDR2: SGHVS and FQNEAQ. The CDR3 sequence is 15 residues long. Trimming left V 2 bases short and J 7 bases short, with 15 bases between. As DNA, the CDR3 is TGTGCCAGCAGCTTAAGAACCACCGCCCCTAATGAGCAGTTCTTC. This codes for CASSLRTTAPNEQFF.

This rearrangement joins TRBV7-9 to TRBJ1-6; 8 bases align to TRBD1. The CDR3 totals 14 residues. With V trimmed by 5 bases and J by 8 bases, 5 bases remained unmatched. Germline CDR1 reads SEHNR; CDR2 reads FQNEAQ (reference sequence). CDR3 nucleotides: TGTGCCAGCAGCAGGCAGGGGGCGGATTCACCCCTCCACTTT. Its translation is CASSRQGADSPLHF.

There are a few counts of this clonotype. The rearrangement links TRBV27 to TRBJ1-2; no firm D call. Germline CDR1 MNHEY, CDR2 SMNVEV (reference sequence). The CDR3 covers 11 residues. Trimming cost V 10 bases and J 4 bases, with 10 bases left between them. The CDR3 DNA reads as TGTGCCACGAAAGACTTCTATGGCTACACCTTC. It encodes CATKDFYGYTF.